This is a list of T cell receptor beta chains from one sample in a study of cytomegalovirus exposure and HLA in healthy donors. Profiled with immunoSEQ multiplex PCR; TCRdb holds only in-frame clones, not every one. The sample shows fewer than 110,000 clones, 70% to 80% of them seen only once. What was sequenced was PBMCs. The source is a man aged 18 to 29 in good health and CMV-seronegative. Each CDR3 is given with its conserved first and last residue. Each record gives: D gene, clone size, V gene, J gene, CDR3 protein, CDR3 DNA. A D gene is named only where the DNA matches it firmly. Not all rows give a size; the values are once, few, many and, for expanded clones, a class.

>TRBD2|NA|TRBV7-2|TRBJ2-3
CASSLTSGGGTQYF
TGTGCCAGCAGCTTGACTAGCGGGGGCGGTACGCAGTATTTT
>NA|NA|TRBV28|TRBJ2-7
CASSQLLRGQYF
TGTGCCAGCAGCCAATTATTACGAGGGCAGTACTTC
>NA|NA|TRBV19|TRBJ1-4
CASSFATNEKLFF
TGTGCCAGTAGTTTCGCAACTAATGAAAAACTGTTTTTT
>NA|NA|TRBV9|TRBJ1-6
CASSVEGSGSPLHF
TGTGCCAGCAGCGTAGAGGGGTCGGGTTCACCCCTCCACTTT
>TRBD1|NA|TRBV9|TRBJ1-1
CASSVATAGGAFF
TGTGCCAGCAGCGTAGCTACTGCAGGGGGGGCTTTCTTT
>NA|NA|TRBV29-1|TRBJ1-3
CSVAKVRESTGNTIYF
TGCAGCGTTGCTAAGGTCCGGGAGAGCACTGGAAACACCATATATTTT
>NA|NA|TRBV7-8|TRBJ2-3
CASSLPQQGSSTDTQYF
TGTGCCAGCAGCTTACCCCAACAGGGTTCTAGTACAGATACGCAGTATTTT
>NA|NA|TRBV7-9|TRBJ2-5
CASSLGASEGETQYF
TGTGCCAGCAGCTTAGGGGCTAGCGAAGGAGAGACCCAGTACTTC
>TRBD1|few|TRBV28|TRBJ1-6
CAIRDSGNSPLHF
TGTGCCATTAGGGACAGCGGTAATTCACCCCTCCACTTT
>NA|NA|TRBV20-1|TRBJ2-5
CSASSGDTQYF
TGCAGTGCTTCATCGGGAGACACCCAGTACTTC
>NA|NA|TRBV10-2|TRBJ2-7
CASSVSQGGSYEQYF
TGCGCCAGCAGTGTCAGTCAGGGAGGATCCTACGAGCAGTACTTC
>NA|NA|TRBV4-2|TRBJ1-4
CASALTEKEPAEKLFF
TGTGCCAGCGCCTTGACGGAGAAGGAACCCGCCGAAAAACTGTTTTTT
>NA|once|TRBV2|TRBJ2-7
CASSDPGSYEQYF
TGTGCCAGCAGTGACCCAGGGTCCTACGAGCAGTACTTC
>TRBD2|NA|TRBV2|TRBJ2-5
CASRFRGGLETQYF
TGTGCCAGCAGGTTCCGGGGGGGCCTTGAGACCCAGTACTTC
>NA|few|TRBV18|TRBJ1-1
CASSNKNTEAFF
TGTGCCAGCTCAAACAAGAACACTGAAGCTTTCTTT
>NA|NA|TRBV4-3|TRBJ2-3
CASSQDLNAGQYF
TGCGCCAGCAGCCAAGATTTAAACGCCGGGCAGTATTTT
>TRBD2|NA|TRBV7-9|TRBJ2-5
CASSLSGVRGETQYF
TGTGCCAGCAGCTTGAGCGGGGTGAGAGGAGAGACCCAGTACTTC
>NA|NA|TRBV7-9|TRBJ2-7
CASSLSRSYEQYF
TGTGCCAGCAGCTTAAGCAGGTCCTACGAGCAGTACTTC
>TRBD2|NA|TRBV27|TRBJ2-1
CASSFRAGGMYNEQFF
TGTGCCAGCAGTTTTAGGGCGGGGGGGATGTACAATGAGCAGTTCTTC
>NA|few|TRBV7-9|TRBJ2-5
CASLRDVGEQYF
TGTGCCAGCCTCCGGGATGTAGGAGAGCAGTACTTC
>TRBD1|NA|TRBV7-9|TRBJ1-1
CASSFGQGWTEAFF
TGTGCCAGCAGCTTCGGACAGGGGTGGACTGAAGCTTTCTTT
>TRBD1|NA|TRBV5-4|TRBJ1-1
CASSLQDRGEAFF
TGTGCCAGCAGCTTGCAGGACAGGGGAGAAGCTTTCTTT
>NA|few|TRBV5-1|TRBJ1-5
CASSLVGEDQPQHF
TGCGCCAGCAGCTTGGTTGGGGAGGATCAGCCCCAGCATTTT
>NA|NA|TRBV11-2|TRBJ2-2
CASSSSGFRDTGELFF
TGTGCCAGCAGCTCCAGCGGTTTTCGAGACACCGGGGAGCTGTTTTTT
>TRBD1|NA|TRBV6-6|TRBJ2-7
CASSYLDRVGEQYF
TGTGCCAGCAGTTACCTTGACAGGGTGGGCGAGCAGTACTTC
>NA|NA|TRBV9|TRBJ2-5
CASSVDSRRETQYF
TGTGCCAGCAGCGTAGATTCCCGGAGAGAGACCCAGTACTTC
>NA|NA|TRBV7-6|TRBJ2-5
CASSLVRSAGETQYF
TGTGCCAGCAGCTTAGTCAGAAGCGCGGGAGAGACCCAGTACTTC
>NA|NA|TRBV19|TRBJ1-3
CASTPTGTTGNTIYF
TGTGCCAGTACCCCTACCGGGACAACGGGAAACACCATATATTTT
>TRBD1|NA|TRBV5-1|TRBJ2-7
CASSSVWGQSYEQYF
TGCGCCAGCAGCTCCGTTTGGGGACAGTCCTACGAGCAGTACTTC
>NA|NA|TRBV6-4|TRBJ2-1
CASSRQAAGNEQFF
TGTGCCAGCAGTAGACAGGCGGCGGGCAATGAGCAGTTCTTC
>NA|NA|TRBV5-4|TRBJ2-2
CASRHSTGELFF
TGTGCCAGCAGACACAGCACCGGGGAGCTGTTTTTT
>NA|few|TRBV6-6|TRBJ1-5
CATTLLQGGQPQHF
TGTGCCACCACACTCTTACAGGGCGGTCAGCCCCAGCATTTT
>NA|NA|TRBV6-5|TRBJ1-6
CASKQNSPLHF
TGTGCCAGTAAACAAAATTCACCCCTCCACTTT
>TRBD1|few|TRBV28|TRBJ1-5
CASRGTGRNNQPQHF
TGTGCCAGCAGAGGGACAGGGAGGAACAATCAGCCCCAGCATTTT
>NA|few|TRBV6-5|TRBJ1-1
CASSPSGGETEAFF
TGTGCCAGCAGTCCTTCGGGGGGGGAGACTGAAGCTTTCTTT
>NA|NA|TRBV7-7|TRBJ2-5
CASSLLGVAGETQYF
TGTGCTAGCAGCTTACTCGGGGTTGCGGGGGAGACCCAGTACTTC
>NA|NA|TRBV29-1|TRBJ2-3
CSGTNNPRWGGTDTQYF
TGCAGCGGCACAAATAACCCCCGTTGGGGGGGCACAGATACGCAGTATTTT
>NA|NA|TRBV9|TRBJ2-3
CASSVGGSTDTQYF
TGTGCCAGCAGCGTCGGGGGAAGCACAGATACGCAGTATTTT
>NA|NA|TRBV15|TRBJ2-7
CATSRDIQGGEQYF
TGTGCCACCAGCAGAGATATACAGGGTGGCGAGCAGTACTTC
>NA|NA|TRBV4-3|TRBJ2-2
CASSPRVVKGGELFF
TGCGCCAGCAGCCCGCGGGTTGTGAAGGGCGGGGAGCTGTTTTTT
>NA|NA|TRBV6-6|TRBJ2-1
CASSYFPRDEQFF
TGTGCCAGCAGTTACTTCCCCCGAGATGAGCAGTTCTTC
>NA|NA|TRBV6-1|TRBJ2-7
CASSERTAAAYEQYF
TGTGCCAGCAGTGAGAGGACAGCGGCGGCCTACGAGCAGTACTTC
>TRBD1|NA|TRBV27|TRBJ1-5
CASSPRDRYNQPQHF
TGTGCCAGCAGTCCCCGGGACAGATATAATCAGCCCCAGCATTTT
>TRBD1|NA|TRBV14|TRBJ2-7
CASSQGGTGGYEQYF
TGTGCCAGCAGCCAAGGAGGGACAGGGGGCTACGAGCAGTACTTC
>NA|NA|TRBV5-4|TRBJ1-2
CASTPSWDNDYYGYTF
TGTGCCAGCACCCCCAGCTGGGACAACGACTACTATGGCTACACCTTC
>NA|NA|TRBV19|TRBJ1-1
CASSRSAQTEAFF
TGTGCCAGTAGTCGTTCGGCACAGACTGAAGCTTTCTTT
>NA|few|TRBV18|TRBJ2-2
CASSPVAPNTGELFF
TGTGCCAGCTCACCAGTAGCCCCGAACACCGGGGAGCTGTTTTTT
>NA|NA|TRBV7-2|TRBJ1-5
CASSTHPDGQPQHF
TGTGCCAGCAGCACTCACCCAGACGGGCAGCCCCAGCATTTT
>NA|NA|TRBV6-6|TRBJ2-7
CASSYGTGPSYEQYF
TGTGCCAGCAGTTACGGCACAGGCCCTTCCTACGAGCAGTACTTC
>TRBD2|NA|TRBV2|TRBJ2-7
CASSGGTSGGYEQYF
TGTGCCAGCAGCGGCGGGACTAGCGGGGGGTACGAGCAGTACTTC
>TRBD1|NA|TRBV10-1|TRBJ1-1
CASSESRRGLVDTEAFF
TGCGCCAGCAGTGAGTCGCGGAGGGGGCTCGTGGACACTGAAGCTTTCTTT